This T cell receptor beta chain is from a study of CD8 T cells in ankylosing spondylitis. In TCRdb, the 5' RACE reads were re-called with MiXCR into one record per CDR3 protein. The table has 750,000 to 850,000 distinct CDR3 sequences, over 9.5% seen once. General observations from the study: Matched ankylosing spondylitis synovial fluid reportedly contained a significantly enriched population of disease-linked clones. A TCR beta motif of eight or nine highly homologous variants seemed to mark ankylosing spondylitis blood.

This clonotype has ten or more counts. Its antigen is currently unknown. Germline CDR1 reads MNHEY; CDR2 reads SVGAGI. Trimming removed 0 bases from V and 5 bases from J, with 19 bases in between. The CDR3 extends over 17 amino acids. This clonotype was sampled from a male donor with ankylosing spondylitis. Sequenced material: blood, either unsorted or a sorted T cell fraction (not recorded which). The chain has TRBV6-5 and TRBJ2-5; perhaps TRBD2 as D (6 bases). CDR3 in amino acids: CASSYSGLGRRRETQYF. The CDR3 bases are TGTGCCAGCAGTTACTCCGGACTGGGGAGGAGAAGGGAGACCCAGTACTTC.